These T cell receptor beta chains were read from a single sample in a study of blood T cells in healthy people across ages. A single record per CDR3 protein comes from TCRdb applying MiXCR to the 5' RACE reads. Here the sample spans 850,000 to 1,100,000 distinct CDR3 sequences, approximately 38% being singletons. Source material: blood. These receptors all come from a man aged 18 to 35 in good health. CDR3s include the opening cysteine and the closing phenylalanine or tryptophan. Fields, in order: J gene, V gene, D gene, clone size, CDR3 protein, CDR3 DNA. D genes are given only for firm matches. Not all rows give a size; the values are once, few, many and, for expanded clones, a class.

J gene: TRBJ1-2; V gene: TRBV9; D gene: .; clone size: .; CDR3 protein: CASSVAAGGQGYGYTF; CDR3 DNA: TGTGCCAGCAGCGTAGCAGCGGGGGGTCAGGGCTATGGCTACACCTTC
J gene: TRBJ1-2; V gene: TRBV29-1; D gene: .; clone size: .; CDR3 protein: CRGKDRSTSNYGYTF; CDR3 DNA: TGCAGGGGGAAGGACAGAAGTACTTCGAACTATGGCTACACCTTC
J gene: TRBJ1-2; V gene: TRBV7-2; D gene: .; clone size: .; CDR3 protein: CASSQQGGTNYGYTF; CDR3 DNA: TGTGCCAGCAGCCAACAGGGTGGTACGAACTATGGCTACACCTTC
J gene: TRBJ2-1; V gene: TRBV9; D gene: .; clone size: few; CDR3 protein: CASRGDSVYNEQFF; CDR3 DNA: TGTGCCAGCAGAGGGGACTCCGTCTACAATGAGCAGTTCTTC
J gene: TRBJ1-1; V gene: TRBV5-1; D gene: .; clone size: .; CDR3 protein: CASSLASANMNTEAFF; CDR3 DNA: TGCGCCAGCAGCTTGGCCTCAGCGAATATGAACACTGAAGCTTTCTTT
J gene: TRBJ1-2; V gene: TRBV9; D gene: .; clone size: .; CDR3 protein: CASSVDRLNYGYTF; CDR3 DNA: TGTGCCAGCAGCGTAGACAGGCTCAACTATGGCTACACCTTC
J gene: TRBJ2-5; V gene: TRBV4-3; D gene: TRBD1; clone size: few; CDR3 protein: CASSRGTGEKETQYF; CDR3 DNA: TGCGCCAGCAGCCGCGGGACAGGGGAAAAAGAGACCCAGTACTTC
J gene: TRBJ2-7; V gene: TRBV2; D gene: TRBD1; clone size: few; CDR3 protein: CASSEDRGISDEQYF; CDR3 DNA: TGTGCCAGCAGCGAGGACAGGGGGATTAGCGACGAGCAGTACTTC
J gene: TRBJ2-5; V gene: TRBV12-3/TRBV12-4; D gene: .; clone size: few; CDR3 protein: CASSLSQGPYF; CDR3 DNA: TGTGCCAGCAGTTTATCGCAGGGCCCCTACTTC
J gene: TRBJ2-3; V gene: TRBV7-2; D gene: TRBD1; clone size: .; CDR3 protein: CASTRDRVTDTQYF; CDR3 DNA: TGTGCCAGCACACGCGACAGGGTAACAGATACGCAGTATTTT
J gene: TRBJ2-7; V gene: TRBV10-3; D gene: .; clone size: .; CDR3 protein: CAISPMGNYEQYF; CDR3 DNA: TGTGCCATCAGTCCCATGGGCAACTACGAGCAGTACTTC
J gene: TRBJ1-1; V gene: TRBV24-1; D gene: .; clone size: .; CDR3 protein: CATSDAGNTEAFF; CDR3 DNA: TGTGCCACCAGTGACGCGGGGAACACTGAAGCTTTCTTT
J gene: TRBJ2-7; V gene: TRBV6-1; D gene: .; clone size: .; CDR3 protein: CAGLAETYEQYF; CDR3 DNA: TGTGCTGGCTTGGCGGAGACCTACGAGCAGTACTTC
J gene: TRBJ1-2; V gene: TRBV7-2; D gene: .; clone size: .; CDR3 protein: CASTTRRRDYGYTF; CDR3 DNA: TGTGCCAGCACTACGAGGAGACGGGACTATGGCTACACCTTC
J gene: TRBJ1-5; V gene: TRBV15; D gene: .; clone size: .; CDR3 protein: CATGQTHSNQPQHF; CDR3 DNA: TGTGCCACCGGCCAAACCCATAGCAATCAGCCCCAGCATTTT
J gene: TRBJ1-1; V gene: TRBV4-2; D gene: .; clone size: .; CDR3 protein: CASSPPDLNTEAFF; CDR3 DNA: TGTGCCAGCAGCCCCCCCGACCTGAACACTGAAGCTTTCTTT
J gene: TRBJ1-2; V gene: TRBV6-6; D gene: .; clone size: few; CDR3 protein: CASIYWGDFNYGYTF; CDR3 DNA: TGTGCCAGCATCTATTGGGGGGACTTTAACTATGGCTACACCTTC
J gene: TRBJ2-2; V gene: TRBV4-1; D gene: .; clone size: .; CDR3 protein: CASSQDLWTETNTGELFF; CDR3 DNA: TGCGCCAGCAGCCAAGATCTTTGGACAGAGACGAACACCGGGGAGCTGTTTTTT